A single sample gave rise to the 18 T cell receptor beta chains below, sequenced in a study of cytotoxic CD8 clonotypes in ibrutinib-treated CLL. Assay: immunoSEQ multiplex PCR; the TCRdb copy retains only in-frame clones and omits some. The sample carries fewer than 20,000 clones, approximately 60% recorded once. This sample comprised PBMCs, obtained after 12 months of ibrutinib treatment. These receptors all come from a human donor with chronic lymphocytic leukemia.

The chain joins TRBV5-1 to TRBJ2-1; TRBD2 matches at 9 bases. Trimming took 4 bases from V and 7 from J; bases not matched to a gene: 9. The CDR3 extends over 15 amino acids. Germline CDR1 reads SGHRS; CDR2 reads YFSETQ. CDR3 nucleotides: TGCGCCAGCAGCATCCCAGCTAGCGGGGCGAATGAGCAGTTCTTC. Its translation is CASSIPASGANEQFF.

The chain joins TRBV6-1 to TRBJ2-7; the match to TRBD1 covers 10 bases. V dropped 11 bases and J dropped 6; count of bases not matched to a gene: 10. CDR1 is MNHNS and CDR2 is SASEGT in the germline V gene. CDR3 size: 13 residues. The CDR3 sequence is CAGRDRGFTEQYF. For the CDR3, the DNA is TGTGCCGGTAGGGACAGGGGATTCACCGAGCAGTACTTC.

The chain combines TRBV6-6 with TRBJ1-2; D ambiguous. The V and J ends lost 8 bases and 2 bases respectively, with 6 bases between them. Per the germline V gene, CDR1 is MNHNY and CDR2 is SVGAGI (reference sequence). CDR3 length: 11 amino acids. CDR3 residues: CASSDNYGYTF. For the CDR3, the DNA is TGTGCCAGCTCGGACAACTATGGCTACACCTTC.

This rearrangement joins TRBV19 to TRBJ2-5; possible D gene TRBD1, 6 bases. The germline V and J ends were trimmed by 7 bases and 5 bases, with 11 bases remaining between them. Germline assignment: CDR1 LNHDA and CDR2 SQIVND (reference sequence). There are 12 residues in the CDR3. The CDR3 DNA is TGTGCCAGTACAGGGGACGGGGAGACCCAGTACTTC. Translated, it gives CASTGDGETQYF.

The CDR3: CAWSVIRGDTGELFF. The CDR3 nucleotides are TGTGCCTGGAGTGTGATCAGGGGGGACACCGGGGAGCTGTTTTTT. The chain links TRBV30 to TRBJ2-2, with D possibly being TRBD1 (7 bases). CDR1 GTSNPN and CDR2 SVGIG come from the germline V gene (reference sequence). The V gene lost 0 bases and the J gene lost 3 bases, with 11 bases spanning the gap. The CDR3 has 15 amino acids. The full variable domain, completed using reference TRBV30 and TRBJ2-2, is SQTIHQWPATLVQPVGSPLSLECTVEGTSNPNLYWYRQAAGRGLQLLFYSVGIGQISSEVPQNLSASRPQDRQFILSSKKLLLSDSGFYLCAWSVIRGDTGELFFGEGSRLTVL.

The CDR3 nucleotides read TGTGCCAGCAGCTTAGGAAGACTGAGGCAAGAGACCCAGTACTTC. Its protein product is CASSLGRLRQETQYF. The chain uses TRBV7-8 and TRBJ2-5; D not resolved. V gave up 1 base and J gave up 2 bases, with 11 bases separating them. Germline lookup yields CDR1 SGHVS and CDR2 FQNEAQ. The CDR3 is made up of 15 amino acids.

Note on this clone: The CDR3 does not close with the conserved phenylalanine or tryptophan, likely indicating a read error. The DNA is left out, because the CDR3 cannot be placed on it with certainty; the CDR3 is given as TCRdb lists it. This rearrangement joins TRBV18 to TRBJ1-1; the DNA was not compared with TRBD1, the D call given in the table. Germline loops: CDR1 KGHSH, CDR2 LQKENI. The CDR3 spans 13 residues, counting both ends. The chain's CDR3 is CASSPLPDEQGHI.

The rearrangement uses TRBV10-3 and TRBJ1-2; 10 nucleotides agree with TRBD1. V was pared by 6 bases and J by 3 bases, with 7 bases of the junction left unmatched. The CDR3 loop spans 15 amino acids. Per the germline V gene, CDR1 is ENHRY and CDR2 is SYGVKD. CDR3: CAISEKTGGDYGYTF. The CDR3 DNA follows: TGTGCCATCAGCGAAAAGACAGGGGGCGACTATGGCTACACCTTC.

This clone was counted between two and nine times. V and J are TRBV7-9 and TRBJ2-7, with D unclear. The CDR3 is 12 amino acids. Trimming took off 3 bases at V and 3 bases at J, with 6 bases between the two ends. In germline, CDR1 is SEHNR, CDR2 FQNEAQ (reference sequence). CDR3 protein: CASSFQVYEQYF. As DNA, the CDR3 is TGTGCCAGCAGCTTCCAGGTCTACGAGCAGTACTTC.

This rearrangement joins TRBV5-4 to TRBJ2-5, with TRBD2 matching over 8 bases. The CDR3 extends over 16 amino acids. With V trimmed by 0 bases and J by 6 bases, 10 bases remained unmatched. In germline, CDR1 is SGHNT, CDR2 YYREEE (reference sequence). In DNA, the CDR3 is TGTGCCAGCAGCTTGGTAGGAGATAGCGGGAAAAAGACCCAGTACTTC. Amino acid sequence: CASSLVGDSGKKTQYF.

The V gene is TRBV7-9, the J gene TRBJ2-2, with TRBD1 identical over 8 bases. The J segment lost 5 bases and the V segment lost 5 bases, leaving 4 bases of the junction unmatched. Germline V CDR1 and CDR2: SEHNR, FQNEAQ (reference sequence). The CDR3 has 14 amino acids. The CDR3 is CASSATGGTGELFF. DNA of the CDR3: TGTGCCAGCAGCGCCACAGGGGGGACCGGGGAGCTGTTTTTT.

This clone has a handful of counts. The V and J genes are TRBV18 and TRBJ1-2, with TRBD1 identical over 8 bases. The trim removed 4 bases at V and 3 bases at J, leaving 4 bases unmatched. The CDR3 covers 14 residues. The germline V gene encodes CDR1 KGHSH and CDR2 LQKENI. CDR3 sequence: CASSLPDRDYGYTF. For the CDR3, the DNA is TGTGCCAGCTCACTCCCGGACAGGGACTATGGCTACACCTTC.

This clone has a handful of counts. The rearrangement links TRBV1 to TRBJ1-5. TRBV1 is given as a pseudogene. This CDR3 comprises 17 residues. CDR3 in DNA: TGCACCAGCAGCCAAGATGGGGGGGAGAATAGCAATCAGCCCCAGCATTTT. As protein: CTSSQDGGENSNQPQHF.

The rearrangement uses TRBV5-4 and TRBJ2-2; D is unresolved. The CDR3 extends over 14 amino acids. Trimming pared 4 bases from V and 6 bases from J, leaving 13 bases between. Germline V gene lookup returns CDR1 SGHNT and CDR2 YYREEE (reference sequence). The CDR3 coding sequence is TGTGCCAGCAGCCCGGTCCCTAGAGCCGGGGAGCTGTTTTTT. As protein: CASSPVPRAGELFF.

This clone showed up just once. The genes are TRBV6-5 and TRBJ2-3; 7 bases agree with TRBD2. CDR3 length equals 15 residues. From germline, CDR1 is MNHEY and CDR2 SVGAGI. J was trimmed by 5 bases and V by 0 bases; bases with no gene match: 5. The DNA of the CDR3 is TGTGCCAGCAGTTACTCACGGGAGGCGGGAGATACGCAGTATTTT. This sequence encodes CASSYSREAGDTQYF.

The chain recombines TRBV9 with TRBJ2-5, with 9 bases lining up with TRBD2. This CDR3 comprises 14 residues. Trimming at V came to 7 bases and at J to 5 bases, leaving 9 bases not matched to a gene. Germline CDR1 is SGDLS and CDR2 is YYNGEE. DNA of the CDR3: TGTGCCAGCTCGATTAGCGGGAGCGGGGAGACCCAGTACTTC. It encodes CASSISGSGETQYF.

This chain links TRBV6-1 with TRBJ1-1, with D uncertain. The V and J ends lost 7 bases and 2 bases respectively, with 14 bases between them. This CDR3 is 14 amino acids long. Germline CDR1 is MNHNS and CDR2 is SASEGT. CDR3 protein: CASTWSGHNTEAFF. Written as DNA, the CDR3 is TGTGCCAGCACTTGGTCCGGGCACAACACTGAAGCTTTCTTT.

V usage is TRBV18 and J usage is TRBJ2-5; 10 bases are shared with TRBD1. The V segment lost 4 bases and the J segment 3 bases; nucleotides outside the gene matches: 2. There are 14 residues in the CDR3. Germline CDR1 reads KGHSH; CDR2 reads LQKENI. The CDR3 DNA is TGTGCCAGCTCACAGGGACAGGGGAAAGAGACCCAGTACTTC. Protein product: CASSQGQGKETQYF.